Below, one T cell receptor beta chain is given with its context. Its antigen is not identified. Trimming removed 5 bases from V and 2 bases from J; junction bases left unmatched: 3. This CDR3 region has 14 residues. CDR1 SGHNT and CDR2 YYREEE come from the germline V gene (reference sequence). The method was immunoSEQ multiplex PCR; TCRdb's version includes in-frame clones alone and lacks a portion of them. Of approximately 6,700 clones in the sample, more than 60% are singletons; the top ten hold 3% to 3.5%. The source of the sample is a study of coeliac disease. Across the study: Disease groups: newly diagnosed active, refractory type I, gluten-free-diet controlled.

Whole-study results and caveats: Lower clonality than controls marked TRB and TRG repertoires from active celiac intraepithelial and lamina propria samples.

Cells were frozen in aliquots of roughly 500,000, and one aliquot per fraction was sequenced. The sample was lamina propria lymphocytes from the gut. The chain joins TRBV5-4 to TRBJ2-2, with 7 bases aligning to TRBD2. This clonotype was sampled from a woman between 55 and 75 years old with active celiac disease. CDR3 nucleotides: TGTGCCAGCAGTCCTAGCGGAAACACCGGGGAGCTGTTTTTT. Translating gives CASSPSGNTGELFF.